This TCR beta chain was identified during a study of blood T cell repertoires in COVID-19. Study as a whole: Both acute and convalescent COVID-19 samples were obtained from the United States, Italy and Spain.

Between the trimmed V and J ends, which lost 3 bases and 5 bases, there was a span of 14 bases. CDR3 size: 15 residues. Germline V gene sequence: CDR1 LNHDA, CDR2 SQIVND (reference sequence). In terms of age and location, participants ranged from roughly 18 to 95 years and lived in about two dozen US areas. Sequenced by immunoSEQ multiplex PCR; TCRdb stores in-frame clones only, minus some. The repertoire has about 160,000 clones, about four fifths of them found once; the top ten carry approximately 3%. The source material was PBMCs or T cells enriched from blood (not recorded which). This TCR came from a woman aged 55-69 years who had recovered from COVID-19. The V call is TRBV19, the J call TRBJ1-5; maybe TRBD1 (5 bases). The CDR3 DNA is TGTGCCAGTAGTATGGGGGGGGGTAGGGATCAGCCCCAGCATTTT. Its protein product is CASSMGGGRDQPQHF.